The rows below give T cell receptor beta chains drawn from one sample of a study of T-cell reconstitution after alpha-beta-depleted transplantation in children. TCRdb re-called the PCR reads through MiXCR, storing one row per CDR3 protein. The sample carries a few hundred thousand distinct CDR3 sequences, roughly 22% recorded once. The starting material was PBMCs from the stem cell graft donor, obtained from the stem cell graft. Receptors originate from a human donor who donated a stem cell graft to a child with acute myeloid leukemia. The CDR3 runs from the conserved cysteine through the conserved F or W. Fields, in order: CDR3 protein, CDR3 DNA, clone size, V gene, J gene, D gene. D genes are given only for firm matches. Rows give clone size only sometimes, using once, few, many, or a class for an expanded clone.

CSVGTAVKVNTEAFF	TGCAGCGTTGGGACAGCCGTGAAGGTGAACACTGAAGCTTTCTTT	few	TRBV29-1	TRBJ1-1	NA
CAWTKANYGYTF	TGTGCCTGGACTAAGGCCAACTATGGCTACACCTTC	NA	TRBV30	TRBJ1-2	NA
CASSRDYNEKLFF	TGTGCCAGCAGCCGGGACTATAATGAAAAACTGTTTTTT	NA	TRBV4-2	TRBJ1-4	NA
CSVEGVGLYAQYF	TGCAGCGTAGAGGGAGTGGGTTTGTACGCGCAGTATTTT	NA	TRBV29-1	TRBJ2-3	NA
CASSLEVGATYNEQFF	TGCGCCAGCAGCTTGGAGGTGGGAGCAACCTACAATGAGCAGTTCTTC	few	TRBV5-1	TRBJ2-1	NA
CASSLNGGTQETQYF	TGTGCCAGCAGCTTAAACGGGGGGACCCAAGAGACCCAGTACTTC	many	TRBV7-3	TRBJ2-5	TRBD2
CASSLSTRTGRETQYF	TGTGCCAGCAGTTTATCAACCCGGACAGGGAGAGAGACCCAGTACTTC	NA	TRBV28	TRBJ2-5	TRBD1
CSAREDGDTEAFF	TGCAGTGCTAGAGAAGACGGGGACACTGAAGCTTTCTTT	many	TRBV20-1	TRBJ1-1	NA
CASSFPLGAVVNTEAFF	TGTGCCAGCAGCTTTCCTCTGGGGGCCGTGGTGAACACTGAAGCTTTCTTT	few	TRBV7-9	TRBJ1-1	NA
CASSDFGAYGYTF	TGTGCCAGCAGTGATTTCGGTGCTTATGGCTACACCTTC	few	TRBV2	TRBJ1-2	NA
CASSLSTARGYTF	TGTGCCAGCAGCTTATCAACAGCGCGAGGCTACACCTTC	NA	TRBV7-9	TRBJ1-2	NA
CASSRTGGGQPQHF	TGTGCCAGCAGCCGGACAGGGGGAGGTCAGCCCCAGCATTTT	many	TRBV6-5	TRBJ1-5	TRBD1
CASSLAGATADTQYF	TGCGCCAGCAGCTTGGCGGGAGCGACCGCAGATACGCAGTATTTT	NA	TRBV5-1	TRBJ2-3	NA
CASSPLLTSGSFVASF	TGTGCCAGCAGCCCCTTATTGACTAGCGGGAGTTTTGTTGCCTCCTTC	few	TRBV11-1	TRBJ2-1	TRBD2
CASSFLTGGIETQYF	TGCGCCAGCAGCTTTCTGACAGGGGGTATAGAGACCCAGTACTTC	NA	TRBV5-1	TRBJ2-5	TRBD1
CASSYSSTSGTYNEQFF	TGTGCCAGCAGTTACTCTTCGACTAGCGGAACCTACAATGAGCAGTTCTTC	few	TRBV6-5	TRBJ2-1	TRBD2
CASSQDRQGSISGANVLTF	TGCGCCAGCAGCCAAGATCGTCAGGGGTCGATCTCTGGGGCCAACGTCCTGACTTTC	NA	TRBV4-3	TRBJ2-6	NA
CASGLPTQFF	TGTGCTAGTGGCCTTCCCACACAGTTCTTC	NA	TRBV12-5	TRBJ2-1	NA
CASSLVGRALSYEQYF	TGTGCCAGCAGCTTAGTCGGGAGGGCCCTCTCCTACGAGCAGTACTTC	few	TRBV7-9	TRBJ2-7	TRBD2
CASSGVHEQYF	TGTGCCAGTTCAGGGGTCCACGAGCAGTACTTC	many	TRBV19	TRBJ2-7	NA
CSANPTRANGYTF	TGCAGTGCTAACCCTACCCGGGCAAATGGCTACACCTTC	NA	TRBV20-1	TRBJ1-2	NA
CASSLVAGANVLTF	TGTGCCAGCAGCTTGGTGGCCGGGGCCAACGTCCTGACTTTC	NA	TRBV5-6	TRBJ2-6	NA
CSVEVSSGEKLFF	TGCAGCGTTGAAGTCTCAAGTGGTGAAAAACTGTTTTTT	few	TRBV29-1	TRBJ1-4	NA
CASSEYAKDRGTEAFF	TGTGCCAGCAGTGAATACGCAAAGGACAGGGGGACTGAAGCTTTCTTT	many	TRBV25-1	TRBJ1-1	TRBD1
CSARGGTGYTF	TGCAGTGCTAGGGGGGGGACTGGCTACACCTTC	many	TRBV20-1	TRBJ1-2	NA
CASRSGQLQETQYF	TGTGCCAGTCGATCGGGACAGCTACAAGAGACCCAGTACTTC	NA	TRBV12-3/TRBV12-4	TRBJ2-5	TRBD1
CASSHRRENYEQYF	TGTGCCAGCAGTCATCGACGGGAGAACTACGAGCAGTACTTC	few	TRBV12-3/TRBV12-4	TRBJ2-7	NA
CASSSPGQGVVEQYF	TGTGCCAGCAGCTCACCGGGACAGGGGGTTGTCGAGCAGTACTTC	NA	TRBV7-9	TRBJ2-7	TRBD1
CASILHRERHF	TGTGCCAGCATCCTCCACAGGGAACGGCACTTC	few	TRBV21-1	TRBJ2-7	NA
CASSFQTAGVDEQYF	TGTGCCAGCAGTTTTCAAACAGCGGGAGTCGACGAGCAGTACTTC	many	TRBV12-3/TRBV12-4	TRBJ2-7	TRBD2
CASSPSTDSRVYEDTQYF	TGTGCCAGCAGCCCTAGCACGGACAGCCGGGTCTATGAAGATACGCAGTATTTT	many	TRBV7-6	TRBJ2-3	NA
CASSPDQGHEQYF	TGCGCCAGCAGCCCGGATCAGGGGCACGAGCAGTACTTC	NA	TRBV5-1	TRBJ2-7	NA
CSVGPRVSTEAFF	TGCAGCGTAGGCCCGAGGGTTTCCACTGAAGCTTTCTTT	few	TRBV29-1	TRBJ1-1	NA
CASSLGQAFTYEQYF	TGTGCCAGCAGCTTGGGACAGGCGTTCACCTACGAGCAGTACTTC	few	TRBV5-5	TRBJ2-7	NA
CSATGTSHYEQYF	TGCAGTGCGACCGGGACTAGCCACTACGAGCAGTACTTC	NA	TRBV20-1	TRBJ2-7	TRBD2
CASSLQAQREKDEQFF	TGCGCCAGCAGCTTGCAAGCCCAGCGGGAGAAGGATGAGCAGTTCTTC	few	TRBV5-1	TRBJ2-1	TRBD2
CASSVQLGDGYTF	TGTGCCAGCAGCGTTCAGTTGGGCGATGGCTACACCTTC	NA	TRBV7-9	TRBJ1-2	NA
CASSPLQNTEAFF	TGTGCCAGCTCACCACTGCAAAACACTGAAGCTTTCTTT	few	TRBV18	TRBJ1-1	NA
CASSLPGTGVVNTEAFF	TGTGCCAGCAGTTTGCCCGGGACAGGGGTAGTTAACACTGAAGCTTTCTTT	few	TRBV28	TRBJ1-1	TRBD1
CASSEVAGVDAGELFF	TGTGCCAGCAGTGAAGTAGCGGGAGTTGACGCCGGGGAGCTGTTTTTT	many	TRBV6-1	TRBJ2-2	TRBD2
CASRGLSGREETQYF	TGTGCCAGCAGGGGACTAAGCGGGAGGGAGGAGACCCAGTACTTC	many	TRBV6-5	TRBJ2-5	TRBD2
CASSLVQGAVTQYF	TGTGCCAGCAGCTTGGTCCAGGGGGCTGTTACGCAGTATTTT	few	TRBV5-6	TRBJ2-3	TRBD1
CSVEVLSSGANVLTF	TGCAGTGTCGAGGTCTTGAGCTCTGGGGCCAACGTCCTGACTTTC	many	TRBV20-1	TRBJ2-6	NA
CATSDTGFSYNEQFF	TGTGCCACCAGTGACACAGGGTTCTCGTACAATGAGCAGTTCTTC	few	TRBV24-1	TRBJ2-1	NA
CASSLWTVNTEAFF	TGTGCCAGCAGCCTCTGGACGGTGAACACTGAAGCTTTCTTT	NA	TRBV7-2	TRBJ1-1	NA
CATSARGAPYEQYF	TGTGCCACCAGTGCGCGGGGGGCCCCCTACGAGCAGTACTTC	few	TRBV24-1	TRBJ2-7	TRBD2
CASNRKGGQETQYF	TGTGCCAGCAACCGAAAAGGGGGGCAAGAGACCCAGTACTTC	many	TRBV12-3/TRBV12-4	TRBJ2-5	NA
CASQTNYGYTF	TGTGCCAGCCAAACTAACTATGGCTACACCTTC	NA	TRBV28	TRBJ1-2	NA